Given below is one T cell receptor beta chain in context. Its antigen specificity is not known. Per-base quality was not reported, and no clone a single base away is much larger than it. Reading from cysteine to phenylalanine, the CDR3 counts 17 amino acids. CDR3 DNA only is kept here, 51 bases in frame from base 1. Germline trimming: 4 bases from V, 6 bases from J; junction bases outside gene matches: 15. CDR1 and CDR2 are read off the germline V gene as SGHAT and FQNNGV. The meaning of the sample's treatment or condition label: allogeneic hematopoietic cell transplantation with graft depleted of TCRalphabeta T cells and CD19 B cells. The transplant recipients were children given TCRalphabeta/CD19-depleted allogeneic hematopoietic cell grafts. This sample is drawn from a study of T-cell reconstitution after alpha-beta-depleted transplantation in children (dated by TCRdb to 2016 to 2018). Background on the whole study: Using TCR repertoire profiling, the study followed T-cell immune reconstitution in a quantitative way in children after TCRalphabeta/CD19-depleted allogeneic hematopoietic cell transplantation. Findings and caveats that apply to the study as a whole: In some patients, the high TCRbeta diversity seen at day 60 was put down to recipient T cells and intrathymic progenitors that had survived conditioning. Hyperexpanded clone frequencies declined over subsequent months; after one year, T-cell counts and TCRbeta diversity were mostly attributed to newly produced T cells. The apparently early recovery of alphabetaT-cell counts about two months after transplant reportedly depended on only several hundred rapidly expanded clones that came from non-depleted graft cells.

To prepare the library, PCR was applied. The sequencing machine was an Illumina HiSeq 2500. To normalize quantification of the TCRbeta repertoire, the TCR libraries were built with molecular barcoding that relied on unique molecular identifiers. Using fastp at Q25 and MiXCR, TCRdb reprocessed the public reads and kept productive beta chains. Duplicate CDR3 protein sequences are folded into a single record with the most common DNA and genes. This sample is represented by about 310,000 distinct CDR3 sequences; approximately 23% of them were singletons. The ten biggest clones cover about 10% of the sample.

The source material was PBMCs, mostly from graft donor cells, sampled 180 days after TCRalphabeta/CD19-depleted stem cell transplant. The sequence was collected from a male patient aged 10 to 17 who had a stem cell transplant for acute lymphoblastic leukemia, so the T cells may come from the graft donor. The rearranged chain carries TRBV11-2 and TRBJ1-1; 9 of the junction bases match TRBD1. The bases read TGTGCCAGCAGCTCCATCGACAGGGGGGTATCAAACTCTGAAGCTTTCTTT. This codes for CASSSIDRGVSNSEAFF.